The 17 T cell receptor beta chains reported below all come from one sample, sequenced in a study of cytomegalovirus exposure and HLA in healthy donors. Libraries were prepared by immunoSEQ multiplex PCR; TCRdb keeps only in-frame clonotypes and omits some of them. The table lists over 150,000 clones, approximately 87% of them singletons, with 4.5% to 7% in the top ten. The sample comprised PBMCs. These receptors were collected from a woman between 25 and 40 years old in good health and CMV-seronegative.

The V call is TRBV5-5, the J call TRBJ2-7, with D possibly being TRBD2 (6 bases). Germline V gene data show CDR1 as SGHKS and CDR2 as YYEKEE (reference sequence). Trimming removed 3 bases at V and 2 bases at J, with 15 bases between. The CDR3 spans 15 residues. As DNA, the CDR3 is TGTGCCAGCAGCTGGGGGGTGGGTAGGGCCTACGAGCAGTACTTC. This translates into CASSWGVGRAYEQYF.

The chain uses TRBV29-1 and TRBJ2-5; D tentatively reads TRBD1 or TRBD2 (5 bases each). The CDR3 has 13 residues. CDR1 is SQVTM and CDR2 is ANQGSEA in the germline V gene. Trimming pared 7 bases from V and 0 bases from J, leaving 12 bases between. The CDR3 DNA reads TGCAGCGCCGGGGCGATGTACCAAGAGACCCAGTACTTC. It specifies CSAGAMYQETQYF. The variable domain in full, completed from reference TRBV29-1 and TRBJ2-5, reads SAVISQKPSRDICQRGTSLTIQCQVDSQVTMMFWYRQQPGQSLTLIATANQGSEATYESGFVIDKFPISRPNLTFSTLTVSNMSPEDSSIYLCSAGAMYQETQYFGPGTRLLVL.

The chain links TRBV11-2 to TRBJ2-3; a possible D gene is TRBD1 (6 bases). The CDR3 runs to 15 residues. Trimming pared 5 bases from V and 2 bases from J, leaving 14 bases between. The germline gives CDR1 SGHAT, CDR2 FQNNGV. CDR3 coding DNA: TGTGCCAGCAGCGCCTCAGGGGCACCCACAGATACGCAGTATTTT. Translating it yields CASSASGAPTDTQYF.

The rearrangement links TRBV4-1 to TRBJ1-1, with unresolved D. V lost 0 bases and J 4 bases, leaving 9 bases between the germline ends. The V gene's germline CDR1 is MGHRA and CDR2 YSYEKL. The CDR3 runs 14 residues. DNA for the CDR3: TGCGCCAGCAGCCAAGATCGGGCTGCCACTGAAGCTTTCTTT. It codes for CASSQDRAATEAFF.

This chain links TRBV27 with TRBJ1-2; the match to TRBD1 covers 8 bases. The CDR3 consists of 16 residues. The germline gives CDR1 MNHEY, CDR2 SMNVEV (reference sequence). V gave up 6 bases and J gave up 0 bases; unmatched junction bases: 9. The CDR3, as DNA: TGTGCCAGCAGCCCGGGACAGGTAGAAGCTAACTATGGCTACACCTTC. Translating gives CASSPGQVEANYGYTF.

The rearrangement joins TRBV18 to TRBJ2-2; 7 bases agree with TRBD1. The CDR3 contains 18 residues. J was trimmed by 1 base and V by 6 bases; bases with no gene match: 14. Germline CDR1 reads KGHSH; CDR2 reads LQKENI. The CDR3 sequence: CASSTRQGPGMNTGELFF. In DNA form, the CDR3 reads TGTGCCAGCTCGACTCGACAGGGTCCGGGGATGAACACCGGGGAGCTGTTTTTT. The full variable domain, with the rest looked up from reference TRBV18 and TRBJ2-2, is NAGVMQNPRHLVRRRGQEARLRCSPMKGHSHVYWYRQLPEEGLKFMVYLQKENIIDESGMPKERFSAEFPKEGPSILRIQQVVRGDSAAYFCASSTRQGPGMNTGELFFGEGSRLTVL.

The chain uses TRBV28 and TRBJ1-4; TRBD1 might be the D (5 bases). This CDR3 is 15 amino acids long. V shed 4 bases and J shed 8 bases, with 17 bases lying between them. Germline V lookup: CDR1 MDHEN, CDR2 SYDVKM. CDR3 amino acids: CASSYVGDSEEKLFF. As DNA, the CDR3 is TGTGCCAGCAGTTATGTAGGCGACAGCGAGGAAAAACTGTTTTTT.

The rearrangement links TRBV6-5 to TRBJ2-7, with 7 nucleotides matching TRBD1. V shed 4 bases and J 2 bases; nucleotides not matched to a gene: 5. This CDR3 is built from 14 residues. Germline loops: CDR1 MNHEY, CDR2 SVGAGI. The CDR3 sequence is CASSSGTVTYEQYF. CDR3 sequence (DNA): TGTGCCAGCAGTTCCGGGACAGTTACCTACGAGCAGTACTTC.

This clone was detected a few times. The V gene is TRBV2, the J gene TRBJ1-5; D unclear. V was trimmed by 5 bases and J by 4 bases, leaving 6 bases between them. The CDR3 contains 12 residues. Germline CDR1 and CDR2: SNHLY and FYNNEI. The CDR3 loop is CASSRSNQPQHF. The CDR3 DNA is TGTGCCAGCAGTCGGAGTAATCAGCCCCAGCATTTT.

V is TRBV5-1 and J is TRBJ1-2, with TRBD1 as a possible D gene (6 bases). V was pared by 0 bases and J by 14 bases, with 23 bases between. The CDR3 runs to 15 residues. Germline V gene sequence: CDR1 SGHRS, CDR2 YFSETQ. The CDR3 DNA reads as TGCGCCAGCAGCTTGGGGGGTCGGACAGCCTCTTCGGATACCTTC. It codes for CASSLGGRTASSDTF.

V gene TRBV19 combines with J gene TRBJ2-1; the D is unclear. The CDR3 covers 14 residues. V lost 4 bases and J lost 2, with 9 bases in between. Germline V gives CDR1 LNHDA, CDR2 SQIVND (reference sequence). Here the CDR3 DNA reads TGTGCCAGTAGTAGCGCAGGTACCTACAATGAGCAGTTCTTC. It encodes CASSSAGTYNEQFF. Complete variable domain (other parts from reference TRBV19 and TRBJ2-1): DGGITQSPKYLFRKEGQNVTLSCEQNLNHDAMYWYRQDPGQGLRLIYYSQIVNDFQKGDIAEGYSVSREKKESFPLTVTSAQKNPTAFYLCASSSAGTYNEQFFGPGTRLTVL.

This rearrangement joins TRBV5-1 to TRBJ1-2, with D possibly matching TRBD1 (5 bases). Trimming pared 4 bases from V and 2 bases from J, leaving 15 bases between. Germline loops: CDR1 SGHRS, CDR2 YFSETQ. The CDR3 extends over 15 amino acids. CDR3 bases: TGCGCCAGCAGCCTGGACGGGGGTTTAAACTATGGCTACACCTTC. It codes for CASSLDGGLNYGYTF.

This clone was found once. The chain carries TRBV25-1 and TRBJ2-2; a possible D gene is TRBD1 (6 bases). The germline CDR1 and CDR2 sequences are MGHDK and SYGVNS. This CDR3 comprises 14 residues. The V end was cut by 3 bases, the J end by 8 bases, with 13 bases between. The CDR3 is CASSDYWTVGELFF. The CDR3 DNA reads as TGTGCCAGCAGTGACTACTGGACAGTAGGGGAGCTGTTTTTT.

The chain carries TRBV7-8 and TRBJ1-1, with 12 nucleotides matching TRBD1. CDR3 length equals 15 residues. Germline-derived CDR1 and CDR2 are SGHVS and FQNEAQ. Losses at the gene ends were 7 bases for V and 5 bases for J; bases not matched to a gene: 8. The CDR3 region has the DNA TGTGCCAGCACCCCGGGACAGGGGGCTGGAACTGAAGCTTTCTTT. The encoded protein is CASTPGQGAGTEAFF.

This clone was detected only a few times. The chain uses TRBV7-2 and TRBJ2-3, with D perhaps matching TRBD2 (7 bases). This CDR3 is 15 amino acids long. CDR1 and CDR2 from the germline V gene are SGHTA and FQGNSA. V was cut by 3 bases and J by 1 base, with 11 bases left in between. DNA of the CDR3: TGTGCCAGCAGCTTGCGGGGGCCCGGCACAGATACGCAGTATTTT. Its protein product is CASSLRGPGTDTQYF.

The chain's CDR3 is CASSEGNTALYEQYF. CDR3 DNA: TGTGCCAGCAGCGAGGGAAATACTGCGCTATACGAGCAGTACTTC. This sequence joins TRBV6-6 and TRBJ2-7; weak D call: TRBD2 (5 bases). The CDR3 contains 15 residues. Trimming removed 6 bases from V and 4 bases from J, with 19 bases in between. Germline V gives CDR1 MNHNY, CDR2 SVGAGI (reference sequence).

There are a few counts of this clone. The J gene is TRBJ1-6, the V gene TRBV25-1; no reliable D call. The CDR3 has 11 amino acids. V shed 8 bases and J shed 15 bases, with 14 bases lying between them. The germline V gene has CDR1 MGHDK and CDR2 SYGVNS. The CDR3 region has the DNA TGTGCCAGCGGTCTCGGGAACGTCCTCCACTTT. It encodes CASGLGNVLHF.